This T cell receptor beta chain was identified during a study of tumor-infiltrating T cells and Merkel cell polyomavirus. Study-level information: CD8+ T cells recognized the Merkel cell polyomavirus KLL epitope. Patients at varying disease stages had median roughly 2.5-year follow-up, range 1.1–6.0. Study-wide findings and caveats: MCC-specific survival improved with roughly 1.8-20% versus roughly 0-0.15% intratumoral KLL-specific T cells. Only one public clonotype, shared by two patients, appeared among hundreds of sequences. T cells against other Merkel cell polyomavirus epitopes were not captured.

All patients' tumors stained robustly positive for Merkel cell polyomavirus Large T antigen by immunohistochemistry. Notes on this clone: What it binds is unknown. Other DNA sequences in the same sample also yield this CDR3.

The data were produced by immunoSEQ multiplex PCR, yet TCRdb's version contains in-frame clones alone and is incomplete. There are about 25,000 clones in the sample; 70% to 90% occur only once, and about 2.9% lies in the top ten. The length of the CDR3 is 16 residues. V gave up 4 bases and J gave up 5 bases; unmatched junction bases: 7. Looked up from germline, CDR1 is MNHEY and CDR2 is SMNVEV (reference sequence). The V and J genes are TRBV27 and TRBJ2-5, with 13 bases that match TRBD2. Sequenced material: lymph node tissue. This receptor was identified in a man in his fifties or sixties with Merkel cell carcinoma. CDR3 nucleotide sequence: TGTGCCAGCAGTTCCATACTAGCGGGAGGGCGGGAGACCCAGTACTTC. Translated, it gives CASSSILAGGRETQYF.